Below are 15 T cell receptor beta chains sequenced from a single sample in a study of response to subunit inactivated influenza vaccine. Each CDR3 protein gets one entry after TCRdb re-called the RT-PCR reads with MiXCR. This sample has 540,000 or so distinct CDR3 sequences; under 15% occur once, and the top ten carry about an eighth. Sequencing was performed on PBMCs from blood, taken around seven weeks after vaccination. The receptor set was obtained from a man in his forties or fifties who received an inactivated influenza vaccine.

This clonotype has just a few counts. The chain uses TRBV20-1 and TRBJ1-2; possible D gene TRBD1, 6 bases. This CDR3 has 15 amino acids. Germline lookup yields CDR1 DFQATT and CDR2 SNEGSKA (reference sequence). Between the trimmed V and J ends, which lost 4 bases and 1 base, there was a span of 16 bases. The CDR3 DNA reads as TGCAGTGCTACAGGGGTTAGGGCTGATAACTATGGCTACACCTTC. Amino acid sequence: CSATGVRADNYGYTF.

Note on this clonotype: The junction and the germline gene differ at one end; a read error may be behind it. The chain links TRBV25-1 to TRBJ2-7, with 11 bases aligning to TRBD1. The CDR3 runs to 15 residues. Germline CDR1 MGHDK, CDR2 SYGVNS. Written as DNA, the CDR3 is TGTGTCAGCAGTGAACTCGGGGGACAGGGGGGCGAGCAGTACTTC. Protein: CVSSELGGQGGEQYF.

This clonotype came up many times. This chain connects TRBV28 to TRBJ1-4; possible D gene TRBD1, 6 bases. Looked up from germline, CDR1 is MDHEN and CDR2 is SYDVKM. This CDR3 contains 12 residues. Trimming stripped 8 bases from V and 8 bases from J, with 12 bases between. CDR3 region: CASCTTGEKLFF. CDR3 DNA sequence: TGTGCCAGCTGCACGACAGGCGAAAAACTGTTTTTT.

Only a few counts were recorded for this clonotype. The V and J genes are TRBV5-1 and TRBJ2-5, with D tentatively TRBD1 (6 bases). V was trimmed by 1 base and J by 5 bases, leaving 12 bases between them. CDR1 SGHRS and CDR2 YFSETQ come from the germline V gene. The length of the CDR3 is 14 residues. The CDR3 DNA follows: TGCGCCAGCAGCTTGCCTCAGGGGACGGAGACCCAGTACTTC. Encoded protein: CASSLPQGTETQYF.

CDR3 nucleotide sequence: TGTGCCAGCAAATCGGGGACAGGGGCTCGAAACACCATATATTTT. This gives the protein CASKSGTGARNTIYF. The chain is built from TRBV28 and TRBJ1-3; TRBD1 agrees at 10 bases. Per the germline V gene, CDR1 is MDHEN and CDR2 is SYDVKM. The CDR3 runs to 15 residues. With V trimmed by 7 bases and J by 5 bases, 8 bases remained unmatched.

This clonotype occurred a few times. The J gene is TRBJ2-3, the V gene TRBV4-3, with D perhaps matching TRBD1 (6 bases). The V and J ends lost 1 base and 7 bases respectively, with 15 bases between them. The germline CDR1 and CDR2 sequences are LGHNA and YSLEER. The CDR3 totals 15 residues. The CDR3 sequence is CASSQVWTDLNTQYF. The CDR3 DNA follows: TGCGCCAGCAGCCAAGTATGGACAGACCTCAATACGCAGTATTTT.

The J gene is TRBJ1-2, the V gene TRBV20-1; D remains unclear. Per germline, CDR1 DFQATT and CDR2 SNEGSKA (reference sequence). Trimming stripped 0 bases from V and 3 bases from J, with 8 bases between. The CDR3 length is 13 residues. The CDR3 protein is CSARDQADYGYTF. DNA for the CDR3: TGCAGTGCTAGAGATCAGGCGGACTATGGCTACACCTTC.

CDR3 DNA: TGTGCCAGCAGCCCCGCCCGGACTAGTGGAGCCTACGAGCAGTACTTC. Encoded protein: CASSPARTSGAYEQYF. The V call is TRBV7-6, the J call TRBJ2-7; TRBD2 agrees at 7 bases. The CDR3 contains 16 residues. CDR1 SGHVS and CDR2 FNYEAQ come from the germline V gene. The J segment lost 2 bases and the V segment lost 5 bases, leaving 12 bases of the junction unmatched.

CDR3 in DNA: TGTGCCAGCGGGGTAGGGGGAAACTCTGGGGCCAACGTCCTGACTTTC. It specifies CASGVGGNSGANVLTF. The chain links TRBV6-1 to TRBJ2-6; maybe TRBD1 (6 bases). Germline V CDR1 and CDR2: MNHNS, SASEGT. The CDR3 spans 16 residues. Trimming removed 8 bases from V and 0 bases from J, with 14 bases in between.

There are a few counts of this clonotype. The chain combines TRBV29-1 with TRBJ2-4; TRBD1 matches at 9 bases. The CDR3 has 14 amino acids. Losses at the gene ends were 6 bases for V and 8 bases for J; bases not matched to a gene: 11. Germline CDR1 reads SQVTM; CDR2 reads ANQGSEA. The CDR3 region has the DNA TGCAGCGTCGCGGACAGGGGTGGGCTGGACATTCAGTACTTC. The encoded protein is CSVADRGGLDIQYF.

In its sample, this clonotype was seen many times. This chain joins TRBV20-1 and TRBJ2-7, with D possibly TRBD2 on 5 matching bases. The V end was cut by 3 bases, the J end by 4 bases, with 16 bases between. The CDR3 extends over 14 amino acids. Germline CDR1 reads DFQATT; CDR2 reads SNEGSKA (reference sequence). This CDR3 reads CSASRPGVRYEQYF. The DNA of the CDR3 is TGCAGTGCTAGTCGTCCCGGGGTTAGGTACGAGCAGTACTTC.

This rearrangement joins TRBV5-1 to TRBJ1-5; possible D gene TRBD1, 6 bases. The CDR3 is 13 residues long. V was trimmed by 5 bases and J by 7 bases, leaving 13 bases between them. Germline values: CDR1 SGHRS, CDR2 YFSETQ. For the CDR3, the DNA is TGCGCCAGCAGTCAACAGGGTGGACAGCCCCAGCATTTT. Translating gives CASSQQGGQPQHF.

This clonotype showed up just a few times. V and J are TRBV5-1 and TRBJ2-1, with D uncertain. Germline lookup yields CDR1 SGHRS and CDR2 YFSETQ. This CDR3 has 19 amino acids. V shed 2 bases and J shed 0 bases, with 21 bases lying between them. The CDR3: CASSFPLRTDASSYNEQFF. CDR3 sequence (DNA): TGCGCCAGCAGCTTCCCTTTAAGGACGGATGCCAGCTCCTACAATGAGCAGTTCTTC.

This clonotype was seen a few times. The chain has TRBV6-5 and TRBJ2-7; D call uncertain. V was shortened by 0 bases and J by 9 bases, with 9 bases between the two germline ends. The length of the CDR3 is 12 residues. The germline V gene has CDR1 MNHEY and CDR2 SVGAGI. The CDR3 nucleotides are TGTGCCAGCAGTTACTCTGGGCTGGTGCAGTACTTC. Translated: CASSYSGLVQYF.

This clonotype was detected a few times. The J gene is TRBJ2-2, the V gene TRBV7-3, with D perhaps TRBD2 (6 bases). CDR3 length: 16 amino acids. Per germline, CDR1 SGHTA and CDR2 FQGTGA. Trimming shortened V by 2 bases and J by 2 bases, and 12 bases separated the two germline ends. The CDR3 nucleotides read TGTGCCAGCAGCTTAGATTCGGGAGTTAACACCGGGGAGCTGTTTTTT. This codes for CASSLDSGVNTGELFF.